These T cell receptor beta chains were read from a single sample in a study of T cell responses to AZD1222 COVID-19 vaccine. Profiled with immunoSEQ multiplex PCR; TCRdb holds only in-frame clones, not every one. The sample includes about 150,000 clones, just over 90% of them seen just once. Sequenced material: peripheral blood, taken on day 0 of AZD1222 vaccination. These receptors all come from an adult in good health. Both conserved end residues are part of each CDR3. Fields, in order: D gene, clone size, V gene, J gene, CDR3 protein, CDR3 DNA. A D gene is named only where the DNA matches it firmly. Size tells how often a clone was seen (once, few, many) or the class of an expanded clone, and some rows leave it out.

>-|-|TRBV5-1|TRBJ2-3
CASSLERVTDTQYF
TGCGCCAGCAGCTTGGAGCGTGTCACAGATACGCAGTATTTT
>-|-|TRBV7-2|TRBJ1-4
CASSPTPGTTTDEKLFF
TGTGCCAGCAGCCCCACCCCAGGGACAACGACCGATGAAAAACTGTTTTTT
>-|-|TRBV10-3|TRBJ1-2
CAISARQDYGYTF
TGTGCCATCAGTGCGCGACAGGACTATGGCTACACCTTC
>-|-|TRBV5-1|TRBJ2-1
CASSLGVNLGNEQFF
TGCGCCAGCAGCTTGGGGGTTAATTTAGGCAATGAGCAGTTCTTC
>-|-|TRBV28|TRBJ1-5
CASSLTGYRNSNQPQHF
TGTGCCAGCAGTCTGACAGGATACCGCAATAGCAATCAGCCCCAGCATTTT
>TRBD2|-|TRBV2|TRBJ2-7
CASRPQLAGNYEQYF
TGTGCCAGCAGACCCCAACTAGCGGGGAATTACGAGCAGTACTTC
>-|-|TRBV9|TRBJ2-3
CASSVGGDTDTQYF
TGTGCCAGCAGCGTGGGAGGAGACACAGATACGCAGTATTTT
>-|-|TRBV19|TRBJ1-1
CASKGRKNTEAFF
TGTGCCAGTAAAGGACGGAAGAACACTGAAGCTTTCTTT
>TRBD1|-|TRBV6-4|TRBJ1-2
CASSATGEVLYGYTF
TGTGCCAGCAGTGCTACAGGGGAAGTTCTTTATGGCTACACCTTC
>-|-|TRBV7-8|TRBJ1-2
CASSLDAGSYGYTF
TGTGCCAGCAGCTTAGACGCAGGCTCATATGGCTACACCTTC
>-|-|TRBV4-3|TRBJ2-7
CASSQDRSEQYF
TGCGCCAGCAGCCAAGATCGTTCCGAGCAGTACTTC
>-|once|TRBV7-9|TRBJ1-2
CASSPPTRGYTF
TGTGCCAGCAGCCCCCCGACGAGGGGCTACACCTTC
>-|-|TRBV2|TRBJ1-2
CASRIWTEANYGYTF
TGTGCCAGCAGGATCTGGACAGAAGCTAACTATGGCTACACCTTC
>-|-|TRBV6-5|TRBJ1-5
CASSLAPGNQPQHF
TGTGCCAGCAGTCTCGCCCCGGGCAATCAGCCCCAGCATTTT
>-|-|TRBV28|TRBJ2-6
CASSRPAGANVLTF
TGTGCCAGCAGTAGGCCCGCTGGGGCCAACGTCCTGACTTTC
>-|-|TRBV6-2/TRBV6-3|TRBJ2-3
CASSYRTDTQYF
TGTGCCAGCAGTTACCGCACAGATACGCAGTATTTT
>TRBD1|-|TRBV28|TRBJ1-6
CASSYGQGTNSPLHF
TGTGCCAGCAGCTATGGACAGGGAACTAATTCACCCCTCCACTTT
>TRBD2|-|TRBV5-4|TRBJ2-1
CASSVGTSRNNEQFF
TGTGCCAGCAGCGTCGGGACTAGCAGAAACAATGAGCAGTTCTTC
>TRBD2|once|TRBV5-1|TRBJ2-1
CASSLAQVAGDNEQFF
TGCGCCAGCAGCTTGGCTCAGGTAGCGGGGGACAATGAGCAGTTCTTC
>TRBD1|-|TRBV4-1|TRBJ1-3
CASSQVGTGGLSSGNTIYF
TGCGCCAGCAGCCAAGTGGGGACAGGGGGCCTGAGCTCTGGAAACACCATATATTTT
>TRBD1|-|TRBV7-6|TRBJ2-3
CASSRRQGAADTQYF
TGTGCCAGCAGCCGAAGACAGGGGGCCGCAGATACGCAGTATTTT
>TRBD2|once|TRBV7-2|TRBJ2-5
CASSSAGLAGAPGKTQYF
TGTGCCAGCAGCTCCGCGGGACTAGCGGGGGCCCCGGGGAAGACCCAGTACTTC
>-|-|TRBV13|TRBJ2-3
CASSPRQVTDTQYF
TGTGCCAGCAGCCCTCGACAGGTTACAGATACGCAGTATTTT
>-|-|TRBV7-9|TRBJ1-2
CASTTPQYGYTF
TGTGCCAGCACCACGCCGCAGTATGGCTACACCTTC
>TRBD2|once|TRBV5-4|TRBJ2-7
CASSSRFGGSSYEQYF
TGTGCCAGCAGCTCACGGTTTGGCGGGAGCTCCTACGAGCAGTACTTC
>-|-|TRBV28|TRBJ2-7
CASSPPGSGRYEQYF
TGTGCCAGCAGTCCCCCGGGTTCGGGAAGGTACGAGCAGTACTTC
>TRBD2|-|TRBV5-1|TRBJ2-1
CASSFLAGGGNEQFF
TGCGCCAGCAGCTTTCTAGCGGGGGGAGGAAATGAGCAGTTCTTC
>-|-|TRBV28|TRBJ1-1
CASSTPMGVGGTEAFF
TGTGCCAGCAGCACACCTATGGGGGTTGGGGGCACTGAAGCTTTCTTT
>-|-|TRBV14|TRBJ1-4
CASSQDQGQLHEKLFF
TGTGCCAGCAGCCAAGATCAAGGACAGCTGCATGAAAAACTGTTTTTT
>-|-|TRBV2|TRBJ1-4
CASSERIGRVGEKLFF
TGTGCCAGCAGTGAACGTATTGGGAGAGTCGGTGAAAAACTGTTTTTT
>-|-|TRBV28|TRBJ1-2
CASNHPSLLQGGYGYTF
TGTGCCAGCAACCACCCTTCCTTACTCCAGGGTGGCTATGGCTACACCTTC
>TRBD1|-|TRBV28|TRBJ1-6
CASSNRDRGYNSPLHF
TGTGCCAGCAGTAACCGGGACAGGGGATATAATTCACCCCTCCACTTT
>-|-|TRBV18|TRBJ2-7
CASSPAAQTYEQYF
TGTGCCAGCTCACCGGCTGCTCAGACCTACGAGCAGTACTTC
>TRBD2|-|TRBV6-5|TRBJ2-5
CASGLAGGIETQYF
TGTGCCAGCGGACTAGCGGGGGGGATTGAGACCCAGTACTTC
>TRBD1|few|TRBV18|TRBJ1-1
CASSANRGMNTEAFF
TGTGCCAGCTCAGCAAACAGGGGAATGAACACTGAAGCTTTCTTT
>-|-|TRBV6-5|TRBJ1-4
CASGQAAPNEKLFF
TGTGCCAGCGGGCAGGCAGCCCCTAATGAAAAACTGTTTTTT
>-|-|TRBV5-6|TRBJ1-5
CASSYRGNQPQHF
TGTGCCAGCAGCTACCGGGGCAATCAGCCCCAGCATTTT
>-|-|TRBV11-1|TRBJ1-1
CASSQTRVLHTEAFF
TGTGCCAGCAGCCAGACCAGGGTCTTGCACACTGAAGCTTTCTTT